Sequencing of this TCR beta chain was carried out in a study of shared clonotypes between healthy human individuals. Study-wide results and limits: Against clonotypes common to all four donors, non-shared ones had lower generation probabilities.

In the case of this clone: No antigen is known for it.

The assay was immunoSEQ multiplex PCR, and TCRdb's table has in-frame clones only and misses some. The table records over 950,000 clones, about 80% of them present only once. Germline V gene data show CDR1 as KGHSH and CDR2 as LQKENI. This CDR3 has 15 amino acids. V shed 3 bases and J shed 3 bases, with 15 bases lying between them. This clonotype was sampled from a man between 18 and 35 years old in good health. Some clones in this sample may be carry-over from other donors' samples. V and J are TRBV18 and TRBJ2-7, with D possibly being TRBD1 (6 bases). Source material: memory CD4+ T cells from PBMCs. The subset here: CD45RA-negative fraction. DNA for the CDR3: TGTGCCAGCTCACCTCCCAACAGGGTAGGCTACGAGCAGTACTTC. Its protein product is CASSPPNRVGYEQYF.